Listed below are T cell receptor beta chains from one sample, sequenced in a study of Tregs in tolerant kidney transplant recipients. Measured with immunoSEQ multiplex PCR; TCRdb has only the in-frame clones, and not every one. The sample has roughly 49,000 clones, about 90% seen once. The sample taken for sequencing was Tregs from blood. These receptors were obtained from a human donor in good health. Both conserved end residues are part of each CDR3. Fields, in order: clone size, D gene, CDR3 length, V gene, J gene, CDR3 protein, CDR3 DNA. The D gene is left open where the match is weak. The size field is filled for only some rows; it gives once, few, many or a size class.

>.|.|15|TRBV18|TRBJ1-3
CASSSLQSSGNTIYF
TGTGCCAGCTCATCATTACAGAGCTCTGGAAACACCATATATTTT
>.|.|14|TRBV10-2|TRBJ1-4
CASSEWALNEKLFF
TGCGCCAGCAGTGAATGGGCGCTTAATGAAAAACTGTTTTTT
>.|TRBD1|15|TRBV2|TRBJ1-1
CATTTQGAANTEAFF
TGTGCCACCACAACGCAGGGGGCGGCGAACACTGAAGCTTTCTTT
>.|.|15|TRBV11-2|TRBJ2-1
CASSFGPAFNNEQFF
TGTGCCAGCAGCTTCGGGCCCGCTTTCAACAATGAGCAGTTCTTC
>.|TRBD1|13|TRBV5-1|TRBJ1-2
CASSSGQTYGYTF
TGCGCCAGCAGCTCGGGACAGACCTATGGCTACACCTTC
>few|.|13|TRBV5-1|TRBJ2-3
CASSLEPGDTQYF
TGCGCCAGCAGCTTGGAACCGGGAGATACGCAGTATTTT
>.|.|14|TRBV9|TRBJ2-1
CASSAGWAYNEQFF
TGTGCCAGCAGCGCAGGGTGGGCCTACAATGAGCAGTTCTTC
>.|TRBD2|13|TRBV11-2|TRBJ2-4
CASSLGGPNIQYF
TGTGCCAGCAGCTTGGGAGGGCCAAACATTCAGTACTTC
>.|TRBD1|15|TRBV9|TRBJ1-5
CASSVGAGGYQPQHF
TGTGCCAGCAGCGTAGGGGCAGGGGGTTATCAGCCCCAGCATTTT
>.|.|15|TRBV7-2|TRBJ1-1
CASSPRQIFNTEAFF
TGTGCCAGCAGCCCAAGACAGATTTTTAACACTGAAGCTTTCTTT
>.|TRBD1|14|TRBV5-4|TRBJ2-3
CASSSQDRTDTQYF
TGTGCCAGCAGCTCCCAGGACAGGACAGATACGCAGTATTTT
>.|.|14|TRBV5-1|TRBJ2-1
CASSRGGFLSEQFF
TGCGCCAGCAGCCGGGGAGGATTCCTCTCTGAGCAGTTCTTC
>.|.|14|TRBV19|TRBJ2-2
CASGRGGVTGELFF
TGTGCCAGTGGCAGGGGCGGCGTCACCGGGGAGCTGTTTTTT
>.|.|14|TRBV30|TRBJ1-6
CAWSLGGGNSPLHF
TGTGCCTGGAGTCTAGGAGGGGGTAATTCACCCCTCCACTTT
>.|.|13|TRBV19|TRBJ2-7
CASSMVSSYEQYF
TGTGCCAGTAGTATGGTCTCCTCCTACGAGCAGTACTTC
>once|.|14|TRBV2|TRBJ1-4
CASSGLTGGQTSFF
TGTGCCAGCAGTGGGTTGACAGGAGGTCAAACGAGTTTTTTT
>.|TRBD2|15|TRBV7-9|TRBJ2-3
CASSALAGGGDTQYF
TGTGCCAGCAGCGCTCTAGCGGGAGGTGGTGATACGCAGTATTTT
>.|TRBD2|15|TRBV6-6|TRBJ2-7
CASSSTSGVSYEQYF
TGTGCCAGCAGTTCAACTAGCGGGGTCTCCTACGAGCAGTACTTC
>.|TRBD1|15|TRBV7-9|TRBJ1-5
CASSQGQGENQPQHF
TGTGCCAGCAGCCAGGGACAGGGCGAAAATCAGCCCCAGCATTTT
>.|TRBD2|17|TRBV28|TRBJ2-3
CASSKLAGGPRTDTQYF
TGTGCCAGCAGTAAACTAGCGGGAGGGCCTCGGACAGATACGCAGTATTTT
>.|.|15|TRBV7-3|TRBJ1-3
CASSSAGLNGNTIYF
TGTGCCAGCAGCTCGGCGGGTCTTAATGGAAACACCATATATTTT
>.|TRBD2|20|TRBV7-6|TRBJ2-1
CASSELGLRTSGRAYNEQFF
TGTGCCAGCAGCGAGTTGGGGCTGAGGACTAGCGGGAGGGCCTACAATGAGCAGTTCTTC
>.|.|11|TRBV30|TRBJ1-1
CAWSGITEAFF
TGTGCCTGGAGCGGGATCACTGAAGCTTTCTTT
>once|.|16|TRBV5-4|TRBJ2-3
CASSRGGEGAMDTQYF
TGTGCCAGCAGCCGAGGGGGGGAGGGGGCGATGGATACGCAGTATTTT
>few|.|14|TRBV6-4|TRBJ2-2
CASSDSPYTGELFF
TGTGCCAGCAGTGACTCTCCTTACACCGGGGAGCTGTTTTTT
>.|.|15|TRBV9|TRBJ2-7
CASSVGLHPPYEQYF
TGTGCCAGCAGCGTAGGCCTACACCCTCCCTACGAGCAGTACTTC
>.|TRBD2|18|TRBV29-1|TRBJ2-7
CSVGDGGVFAGAPYEQYF
TGCAGCGTTGGGGATGGGGGGGTCTTTGCGGGAGCTCCCTACGAGCAGTACTTC
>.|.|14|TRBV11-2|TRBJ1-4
CASSFSLSNEKLFF
TGTGCCAGCAGCTTCTCACTGAGCAATGAAAAACTGTTTTTT
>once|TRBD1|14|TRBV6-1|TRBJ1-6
CASNYGDSLSPLHF
TGTGCCAGCAATTACGGGGACAGCCTTTCACCCCTCCACTTT
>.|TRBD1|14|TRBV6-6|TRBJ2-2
CASSLTGGAGELFF
TGTGCCAGCAGTTTGACAGGGGGCGCCGGGGAGCTGTTTTTT
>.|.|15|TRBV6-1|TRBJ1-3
CASRSLGPSGNTIYF
TGTGCCAGCAGGTCTCTAGGCCCCTCTGGAAACACCATATATTTT
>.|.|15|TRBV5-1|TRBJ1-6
CASSSGTQYNSPLHF
TGCGCCAGCAGCTCCGGGACACAATATAATTCACCCCTCCACTTT
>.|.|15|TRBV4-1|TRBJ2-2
CASSQFRGETGELFF
TGCGCCAGCAGCCAATTCAGGGGGGAAACCGGGGAGCTGTTTTTT